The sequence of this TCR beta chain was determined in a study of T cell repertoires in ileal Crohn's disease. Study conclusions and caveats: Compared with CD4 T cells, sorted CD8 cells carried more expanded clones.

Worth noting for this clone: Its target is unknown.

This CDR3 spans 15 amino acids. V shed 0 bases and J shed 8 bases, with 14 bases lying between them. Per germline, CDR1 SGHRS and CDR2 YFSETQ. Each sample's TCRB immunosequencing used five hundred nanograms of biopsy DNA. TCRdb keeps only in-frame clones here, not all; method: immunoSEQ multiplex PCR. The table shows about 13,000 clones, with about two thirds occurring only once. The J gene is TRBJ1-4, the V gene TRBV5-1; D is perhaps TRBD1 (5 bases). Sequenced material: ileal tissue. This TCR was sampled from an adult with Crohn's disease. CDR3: CASSLAGGGGEKLFF. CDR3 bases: TGCGCCAGCAGCTTGGCGGGGGGAGGTGGAGAAAAACTGTTTTTT.